One and the same sample provided the 5 T cell receptor beta chains below, sequenced in a study of cytomegalovirus exposure and HLA in healthy donors. Use of 60 Vbeta and 13 Jbeta primers characterized the PCR. TCRdb keeps only in-frame clones here, not all; method: immunoSEQ multiplex PCR. The repertoire holds around 91,000 clones, with around 86% as singletons. Sample: PBMCs. The receptors here all came from a man under 40 in good health and CMV-seropositive.

V usage is TRBV6-1 and J usage is TRBJ1-1; TRBD1 matches at 11 bases. This CDR3 region has 15 residues. V dropped 2 bases and J dropped 8; count of bases not matched to a gene: 7. Germline CDR1 and CDR2: MNHNS and SASEGT. The CDR3 region has the DNA TGTGCCAGCAGTGAAATCGGGACAGGGGGTGGCGAAGCTTTCTTT. Its translation is CASSEIGTGGGEAFF.

This chain connects TRBV7-2 to TRBJ2-6, with D perhaps TRBD1 (5 bases). Germline CDR1 and CDR2: SGHTA and FQGNSA. The CDR3 is 18 residues long. Trimming removed 5 bases at V and 0 bases at J, with 17 bases between. The CDR3 here is CASSQSGHVYSGANVLTF. The CDR3 nucleotides read TGTGCCAGCAGCCAATCTGGACACGTCTACTCTGGGGCCAACGTCCTGACTTTC.

This clone was detected once. The J gene is TRBJ2-7, the V gene TRBV30; 7 bases line up with TRBD1. Trimming removed 0 bases from V and 3 bases from J; junction bases left unmatched: 5. The CDR3 contains 14 residues. The germline gives CDR1 GTSNPN, CDR2 SVGIG (reference sequence). CDR3 loop: CAWSVLNRGYEQYF. The DNA for the CDR3 is TGTGCCTGGAGTGTACTGAACAGGGGCTACGAGCAGTACTTC. Combining the CDR3 with reference TRBV30 and TRBJ2-7 gives the whole variable domain SQTIHQWPATLVQPVGSPLSLECTVEGTSNPNLYWYRQAAGRGLQLLFYSVGIGQISSEVPQNLSASRPQDRQFILSSKKLLLSDSGFYLCAWSVLNRGYEQYFGPGTRLTVT.

The chain combines TRBV14 with TRBJ2-1; possible D gene TRBD2, 5 bases. Per the germline V gene, CDR1 is SGHDN and CDR2 is FVKESK. This CDR3 region has 15 residues. V lost 2 bases, J lost 5 bases, and 13 bases lay in between. CDR3 in amino acids: CASSQLGAADNEQFF. For the CDR3, the DNA is TGTGCCAGCAGCCAATTGGGAGCGGCAGACAATGAGCAGTTCTTC. The whole variable domain, filled in from reference TRBV14 and TRBJ2-1, reads EAGVTQFPSHSVIEKGQTVTLRCDPISGHDNLYWYRRVMGKEIKFLLHFVKESKQDESGMPNNRFLAERTGGTYSTLKVQPAELEDSGVYFCASSQLGAADNEQFFGPGTRLTVL.

The rearrangement joins TRBV6-5 to TRBJ1-2; TRBD1 is a possible D gene (6 bases). Germline V lookup: CDR1 MNHEY, CDR2 SVGAGI. This CDR3 spans 13 amino acids. V was trimmed by 7 bases and J by 8 bases, leaving 17 bases between them. CDR3 in amino acids: CASTTITGNGYTF. The CDR3 region has the DNA TGTGCCAGCACCACAATTACAGGGAACGGCTACACCTTC.